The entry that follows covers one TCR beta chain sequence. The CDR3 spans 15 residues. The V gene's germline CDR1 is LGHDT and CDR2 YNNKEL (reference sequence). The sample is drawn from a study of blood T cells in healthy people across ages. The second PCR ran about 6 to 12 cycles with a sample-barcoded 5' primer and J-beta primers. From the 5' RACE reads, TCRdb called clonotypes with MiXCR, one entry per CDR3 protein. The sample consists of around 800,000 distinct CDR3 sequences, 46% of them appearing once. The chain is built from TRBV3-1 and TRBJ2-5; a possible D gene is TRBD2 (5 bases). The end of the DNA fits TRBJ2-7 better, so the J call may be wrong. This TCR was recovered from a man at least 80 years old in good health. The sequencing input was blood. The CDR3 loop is CASSQDFSDLSEQYF. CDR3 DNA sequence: TGTGCCAGCAGCCAAGATTTTAGCGACCTCTCCGAGCAGTACTTC.